The clone carrying this TCR beta chain was detected ten times or more. The target antigen is unknown. These data originate in a study of T cells in Graves' hyperthyroidism and ophthalmopathy. Findings and limits, study-wide: The model predicted ophthalmopathy a median approximately 6 months before onset.

Exclusion criteria comprised uncontrolled infection, other autoimmune disease, pregnancy or lactation. It was approximately 9.7 ml of fresh peripheral blood that supplied the PBMCs. This CDR3 is 13 amino acids long. Trimming removed 6 bases at V and 5 bases at J, with 11 bases between. TCR beta CDR3 region amplification was performed from RNA transcripts. TCR CDR3 regions were first amplified by RT-PCR with HTBI primers. TCRdb analysed the multiplex PCR reads with MiXCR anew, one entry per CDR3 protein. The sample consists of about 610,000 distinct CDR3 sequences, 14% to 15% of them appearing once. The sample taken for sequencing was blood. This receptor was taken from a woman in her thirties or forties with Graves' ophthalmopathy. The rearrangement joins TRBV12-3 or TRBV12-4 to TRBJ1-5, with D possibly being TRBD1 (6 bases). The CDR3, as DNA: TGTGCCAGCAGCAAGAGGGGGGATCAGCCCCAGCATTTT. Translating gives CASSKRGDQPQHF.